Below are 7 T cell receptor beta chains sequenced from a single sample in a study of blood T cell repertoires in COVID-19. Only in-frame clones appear in the TCRdb table, and some are missing; sequencing was by immunoSEQ multiplex PCR. The repertoire includes about 73,000 clones, around 81% of them detected once, and 28% sits in the top ten. The source material was peripheral blood. These receptors originate from a human donor in a cohort sampled during active COVID-19.

The V and J genes are TRBV5-1 and TRBJ2-1, with 10 positions matching TRBD2. Germline CDR1 and CDR2: SGHRS and YFSETQ. The ends lost 6 bases at V and 4 bases at J; junction bases unmatched: 4. The CDR3 is 14 amino acids. For the CDR3, the DNA is TGCGCCAGCACGAATAGCGGGGGGTACAATGAGCAGTTCTTC. It encodes CASTNSGGYNEQFF.

The chain is built from TRBV9 and TRBJ2-5; 7 bases are shared with TRBD2. V dropped 3 bases and J dropped 7; count of bases not matched to a gene: 9. The CDR3 covers 14 residues. Germline V gives CDR1 SGDLS, CDR2 YYNGEE. CDR3 region: CASSDPRWGGTQYF. CDR3 in DNA: TGTGCCAGCAGCGATCCTCGCTGGGGGGGGACCCAGTACTTC.

The V gene is TRBV19, the J gene TRBJ1-2, with 8 bases that match TRBD1. After removal of 3 bases from V and 2 bases from J, the junction contained 11 bases not matched to a gene. Germline lookup yields CDR1 LNHDA and CDR2 SQIVND (reference sequence). The CDR3 sequence is 17 residues long. In nucleotides, the CDR3 is TGTGCCAGTAGTATCGGAAAATCAGACAGGGGCAACTATGGCTACACCTTC. This encodes CASSIGKSDRGNYGYTF.

This clone appeared a single time. The rearrangement uses TRBV19 and TRBJ1-2; D possibly corresponds to TRBD1 (6 bases). The CDR3 covers 15 residues. Germline CDR1 LNHDA, CDR2 SQIVND (reference sequence). The V and J ends lost 0 bases and 8 bases respectively, with 16 bases between them. In DNA, the CDR3 is TGTGCCAGTAGTATAGAGGACAGACTTCTGCGGGGCTACACCTTC. Translation: CASSIEDRLLRGYTF.

This chain uses TRBV3-1 (or the pseudogene TRBV3-2) with TRBJ2-7, with D perhaps matching TRBD2 (6 bases). Germline CDR1 is LGHDT and CDR2 is YNNKEL (reference sequence). V gave up 4 bases and J gave up 6 bases, with 22 bases separating them. The CDR3 spans 16 residues. CDR3 DNA: TGTGCCAGCAGCCCGGAGCCGGGACTGACAGCACGCGAGCAGTACTTC. Translation: CASSPEPGLTAREQYF.

This rearrangement joins TRBV18 to TRBJ2-7; a weak D match, TRBD2 (5 bases). The CDR3 contains 12 residues. Trimming cost V 5 bases and J 0 bases, with 5 bases left between them. CDR1 is KGHSH, CDR2 LQKENI, per germline. The chain's CDR3 is CASSGSSYEQYF. Here the CDR3 DNA reads TGTGCCAGCTCAGGGAGCTCCTACGAGCAGTACTTC.

This chain uses TRBV19 with TRBJ2-5, with D perhaps TRBD2 (7 bases). Germline CDR1 and CDR2: LNHDA and SQIVND (reference sequence). V lost 6 bases and J lost 5, with 13 bases in between. This CDR3 spans 13 amino acids. The CDR3: CASSRGARETQYF. CDR3 coding DNA: TGTGCCAGTAGCCGGGGGGCCCGGGAGACCCAGTACTTC.